These T cell receptor beta chains were read from a single sample in a study of CD8+CD57+ T cells in acquired aplastic anemia. TCRdb ran MiXCR on the reads and lists one entry per CDR3 protein. The table records more than 150,000 distinct CDR3 sequences, 40% to 55% of them present only once. Material for sequencing was sorted CD4+, CD8+, or CD8+CD57+ T cells (not recorded which) from PBMCs. All receptors come from a human donor with aplastic anemia. CDR3s include the opening cysteine and the closing phenylalanine or tryptophan. The D gene is left open where the match is weak. Some rows have no size entry. The others give once, few or many, or a class for an expanded clone.

v_call	cdr3_length	j_call	d_call	clone_size	cdr3_aa	cdr3_nt
TRBV25-1	14	TRBJ2-1	NA	few	CASSRTASYNEQFF	TGTGCCAGCTCCAGGACGGCCTCCTACAATGAGCAGTTCTTC
TRBV10-3	12	TRBJ1-1	NA	NA	CAIRQGNTEAFF	TGTGCCATCAGACAGGGTAACACTGAAGCTTTCTTT
TRBV20-1	15	TRBJ2-7	NA	NA	CSASPAGRGSYEQYF	TGCAGTGCTAGTCCTGCAGGGAGAGGATCCTACGAGCAGTACTTC
TRBV7-6	15	TRBJ2-6	NA	NA	CASRSPSSGANVLTF	TGTGCCAGCAGGTCCCCTAGCTCTGGGGCCAACGTCCTGACTTTC
TRBV7-3	13	TRBJ1-1	NA	NA	CASSLNSDTEAFF	TGTGCCAGCAGCTTAAATTCGGACACTGAAGCTTTCTTT
TRBV2	14	TRBJ1-4	NA	NA	CAWSPGPNNEKLFF	TGTGCCTGGAGTCCGGGACCGAATAATGAAAAACTGTTTTTT
TRBV15	15	TRBJ2-7	TRBD2	NA	CATSRDLAGDYEQYF	TGTGCCACCAGCAGAGATCTAGCGGGAGACTACGAGCAGTACTTC
TRBV12-3/TRBV12-4	11	TRBJ1-2	NA	many	CASSWGYGYTF	TGTGCCAGCAGTTGGGGGTATGGCTACACCTTC
TRBV29-1	12	TRBJ2-1	NA	NA	CSVAPDLTEQFF	TGCAGCGTTGCACCCGATTTAACTGAGCAGTTCTTC
TRBV20-1	13	TRBJ2-7	NA	NA	CSEGRFVPYEQYF	TGCAGCGAAGGCAGGTTTGTCCCCTACGAGCAGTACTTC
TRBV12-3/TRBV12-4	14	TRBJ2-4	TRBD2	many	CASSLAGKSGIQYF	TGTGCCAGCAGCCTAGCGGGAAAGTCGGGCATTCAGTACTTC
TRBV9	16	TRBJ2-3	NA	many	CASSPLKTETTDTQYF	TGTGCCAGCAGCCCCCTCAAGACAGAGACCACAGATACGCAGTATTTT
TRBV25-1	11	TRBJ1-1	NA	NA	CASREGIEAFF	TGTGCCAGCAGGGAGGGAATTGAAGCTTTCTTT
TRBV10-3	17	TRBJ1-1	NA	few	CAISEGAGASVGAEAFF	TGTGCCATCAGTGAGGGGGCAGGGGCCAGTGTTGGCGCTGAAGCTTTCTTT
TRBV20-1	13	TRBJ2-3	NA	many	CSATRTVADTQYF	TGCAGTGCTACTAGGACAGTGGCAGATACGCAGTATTTT
TRBV25-1	15	TRBJ1-6	TRBD1	few	CASSATGTGYSPLHF	TGTGCCAGCAGCGCCACCGGGACAGGGTATTCACCCCTCCACTTT